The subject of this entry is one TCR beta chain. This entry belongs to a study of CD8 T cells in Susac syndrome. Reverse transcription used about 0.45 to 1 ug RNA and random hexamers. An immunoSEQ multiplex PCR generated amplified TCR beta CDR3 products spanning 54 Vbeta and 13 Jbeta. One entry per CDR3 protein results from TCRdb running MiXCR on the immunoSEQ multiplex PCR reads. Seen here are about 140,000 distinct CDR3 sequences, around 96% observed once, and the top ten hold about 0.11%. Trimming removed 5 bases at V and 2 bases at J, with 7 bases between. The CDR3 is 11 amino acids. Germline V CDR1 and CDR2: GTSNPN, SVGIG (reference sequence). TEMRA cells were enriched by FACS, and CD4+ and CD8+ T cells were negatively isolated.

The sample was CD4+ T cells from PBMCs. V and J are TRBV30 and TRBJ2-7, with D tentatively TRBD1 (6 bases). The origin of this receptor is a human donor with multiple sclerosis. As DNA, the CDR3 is TGTGCCTGGGGGACAACCTACGAGCAGTACTTC. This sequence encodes CAWGTTYEQYF.